This T cell receptor (beta chain) derives from a study of CD8 T cells in ankylosing spondylitis. V lost 1 base and J 2 bases, leaving 10 bases between the germline ends. Per germline, CDR1 SGDLS and CDR2 YYNGEE. This CDR3 has 15 residues. Quantitative 5'-RACE was performed with molecular barcodes, and it yielded the TCR beta libraries. TCRdb analysed the 5' RACE reads with MiXCR anew, one entry per CDR3 protein. The profile covers under 400,000 distinct CDR3 sequences, with around a tenth appearing a single time and about 10% taken by the ten largest. This clonotype was picked up many times. Its antigen is undetermined. Study results and caveats: Previous work reported some of these motif variants in the synovial fluid and blood of reactive arthritis.

The clonotype comes from a female donor with ankylosing spondylitis or in good health (not recorded which). V is TRBV9 and J is TRBJ2-1, with D unresolved. Input material: blood, either unsorted or a sorted T cell fraction (not recorded which). The CDR3 bases are TGTGCCAGCAGCGTACGTCCAGATCCCTACAATGAGCAGTTCTTC. Translated, it gives CASSVRPDPYNEQFF. The full variable domain, with the rest looked up from reference TRBV9 and TRBJ2-1, is DSGVTQTPKHLITATGQRVTLRCSPRSGDLSVYWYQQSLDQGLQFLIQYYNGEERAKGNILERFSAQQFPDLHSELNLSSLELGDSALYFCASSVRPDPYNEQFFGPGTRLTVL.